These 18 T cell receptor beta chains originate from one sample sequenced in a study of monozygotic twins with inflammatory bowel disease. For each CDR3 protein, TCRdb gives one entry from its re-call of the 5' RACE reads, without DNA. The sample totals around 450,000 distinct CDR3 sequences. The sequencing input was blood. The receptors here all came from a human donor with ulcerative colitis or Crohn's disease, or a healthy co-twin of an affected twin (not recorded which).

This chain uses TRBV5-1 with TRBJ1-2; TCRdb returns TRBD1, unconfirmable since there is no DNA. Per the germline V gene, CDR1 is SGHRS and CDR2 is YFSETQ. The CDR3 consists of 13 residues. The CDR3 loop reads CASSQAPGYGYTF. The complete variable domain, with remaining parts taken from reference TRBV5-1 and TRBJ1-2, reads KAGVTQTPRYLIKTRGQQVTLSCSPISGHRSVSWYQQTPGQGLQFLFEYFSETQRNKGNFPGRFSGRQFSNSRSEMNVSTLELGDSALYLCASSQAPGYGYTFGSGTRLTVV.

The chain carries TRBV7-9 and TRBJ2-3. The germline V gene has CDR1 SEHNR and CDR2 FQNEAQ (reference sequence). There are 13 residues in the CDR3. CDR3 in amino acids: CASSYFGADTQYF. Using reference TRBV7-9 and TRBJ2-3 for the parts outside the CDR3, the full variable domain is DTGVSQNPRHKITKRGQNVTFRCDPISEHNRLYWYRQTLGQGPEFLTYFQNEAQLEKSRLLSDRFSAERPKGSFSTLEIQRTEQGDSAMYLCASSYFGADTQYFGPGTRLTVL.

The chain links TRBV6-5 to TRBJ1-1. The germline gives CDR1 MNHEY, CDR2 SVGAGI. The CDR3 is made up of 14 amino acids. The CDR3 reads CASSYLGGNTEAFF.

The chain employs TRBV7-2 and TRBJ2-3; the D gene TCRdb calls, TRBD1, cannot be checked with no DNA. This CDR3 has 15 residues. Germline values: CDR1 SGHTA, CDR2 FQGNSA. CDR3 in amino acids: CASSLEGYHTDTQYF.

CDR3 residues: CASTFRGQIWAGPSF. The chain couples TRBV7-2 to TRBJ2-7; TCRdb's D call, TRBD2, is unchecked because there is no DNA. CDR1 is SGHTA and CDR2 is FQGNSA in the germline V gene. The CDR3 sequence is 15 residues long.

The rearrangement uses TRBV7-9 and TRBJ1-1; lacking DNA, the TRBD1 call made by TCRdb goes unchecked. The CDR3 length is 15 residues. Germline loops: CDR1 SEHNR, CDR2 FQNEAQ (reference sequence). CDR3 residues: CASSFSDRDRSEAFF.

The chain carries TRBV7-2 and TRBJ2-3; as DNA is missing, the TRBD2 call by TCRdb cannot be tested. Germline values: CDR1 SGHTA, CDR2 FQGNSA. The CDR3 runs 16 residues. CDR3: CASSLRTSGATDTQYF.

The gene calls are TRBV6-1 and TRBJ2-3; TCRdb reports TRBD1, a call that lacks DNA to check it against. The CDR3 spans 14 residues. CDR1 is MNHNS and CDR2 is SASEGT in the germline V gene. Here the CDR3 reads CASSRRERRETQYF.

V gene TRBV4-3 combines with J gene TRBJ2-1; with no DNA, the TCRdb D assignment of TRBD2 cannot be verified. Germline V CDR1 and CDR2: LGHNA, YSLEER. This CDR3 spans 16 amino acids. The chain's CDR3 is CASSPRASGSYNEQFF.

CDR3 sequence reads: CSVATGTNTEAFF. V usage is TRBV29-1 and J usage is TRBJ1-1; TCRdb indicates TRBD1, and absent DNA this call remains unverified. Germline CDR1 reads SQVTM; CDR2 reads ANQGSEA. This CDR3 is built from 13 residues.

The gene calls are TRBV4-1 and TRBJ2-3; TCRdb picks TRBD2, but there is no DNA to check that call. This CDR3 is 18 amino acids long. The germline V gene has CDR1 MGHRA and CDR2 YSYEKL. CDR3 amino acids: CASSQDRGGGSGTDTQYF.

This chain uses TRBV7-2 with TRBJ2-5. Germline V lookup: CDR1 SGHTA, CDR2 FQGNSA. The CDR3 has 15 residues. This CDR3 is CASSFSRTVAETQYF.

The CDR3 is CASRVGSSNQPQHF. The gene calls are TRBV19 and TRBJ1-5. The CDR3 spans 14 residues. Germline CDR1 is LNHDA and CDR2 is SQIVND (reference sequence).

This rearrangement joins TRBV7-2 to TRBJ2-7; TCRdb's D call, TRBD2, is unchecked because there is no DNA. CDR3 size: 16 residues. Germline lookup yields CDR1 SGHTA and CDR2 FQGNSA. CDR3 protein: CASSLFTGLVRNEQYF.

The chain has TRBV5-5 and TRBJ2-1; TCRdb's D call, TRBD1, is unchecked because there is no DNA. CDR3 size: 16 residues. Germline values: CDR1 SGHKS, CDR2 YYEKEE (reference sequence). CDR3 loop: CASSPTGGGGNNEQFF.

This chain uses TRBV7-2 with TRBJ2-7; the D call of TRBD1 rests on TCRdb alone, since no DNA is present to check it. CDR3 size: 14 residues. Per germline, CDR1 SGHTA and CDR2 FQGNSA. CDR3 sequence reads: CASTRTGGPYEQYF.

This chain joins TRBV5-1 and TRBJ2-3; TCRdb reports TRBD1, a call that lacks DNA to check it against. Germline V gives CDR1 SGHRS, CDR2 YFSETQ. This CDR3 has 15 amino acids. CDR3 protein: CASSLYTGRTDTQYF. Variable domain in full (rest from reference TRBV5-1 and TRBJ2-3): KAGVTQTPRYLIKTRGQQVTLSCSPISGHRSVSWYQQTPGQGLQFLFEYFSETQRNKGNFPGRFSGRQFSNSRSEMNVSTLELGDSALYLCASSLYTGRTDTQYFGPGTRLTVL.

The CDR3 loop is CASSPREKRFSGANVLTF. The chain joins TRBV6-1 to TRBJ2-6; checking the TCRdb D call of TRBD2 is not possible without DNA. There are 18 residues in the CDR3. The germline gives CDR1 MNHNS, CDR2 SASEGT.